The 25 T cell receptor beta chains listed next were all sequenced from one sample in a study of regulatory T cells in long-lasting Graves disease. The time point here: persistent/refractory GD, antithyroid drugs over 5 years with positive TRAb. RNA extracted from PBMCs served as the sequencing template. Investigators prepared the TCR beta libraries by applying iRepertoire HTBI primers and Arm-PCR of CDR3 regions. TCRdb independently ran MiXCR on the multiplex PCR reads; one entry per CDR3 protein. The table includes about 470,000 distinct CDR3 sequences, about a fifth detected once. Material: peripheral blood mononuclear cells (PBMCs), obtained when the disease was refractory, from a patient treated with antithyroid drugs. These TCRs come from a female donor with Graves disease.

This clonotype was observed at least ten times. This chain joins TRBV12-3 or TRBV12-4 and TRBJ1-2; perhaps TRBD1 as D (6 bases). V was trimmed by 5 bases and J by 0 bases, leaving 10 bases between them. This CDR3 comprises 14 residues. Here the CDR3 DNA reads TGTGCCAGCAGTCAGGGGTCAGCTAACTATGGCTACACCTTC. Amino acids: CASSQGSANYGYTF.

The rearrangement joins TRBV5-5 to TRBJ1-2; D remains unclear. CDR1 is SGHKS and CDR2 is YYEKEE in the germline V gene (reference sequence). Deletions cut 0 bases from V and 3 bases from J, with 9 bases between. The CDR3 consists of 14 residues. The DNA of the CDR3 is TGTGCCAGCAGCTTGGGGCAGAACCACTATGGCTACACCTTC. Protein product: CASSLGQNHYGYTF.

In the case of this clonotype: This may be a read error, as it is one base from a much larger clone. The chain carries TRBV28 and TRBJ1-4, with TRBD1 matching over 11 bases. The V gene's germline CDR1 is MDHEN and CDR2 SYDVKM. This CDR3 contains 14 residues. The CDR3 reads CAGSPGQGVEKLFF. CDR3 bases: TGTGCCGGCAGCCCGGGACAGGGGGTGGAAAAACTGTTTTTT.

This clonotype occurred once. At one end, the junction sequence differs from germline, possibly due to a read error. V is TRBV28 and J is TRBJ1-1, with D uncertain. CDR1 is MDHEN and CDR2 is SYDVKM in the germline V gene. The CDR3 is 13 residues long. As DNA, the CDR3 is TGCGCCAGCAGCCAATTGGCAGACACTGAAGCTTTCTTT. It specifies CASSQLADTEAFF.

In the case of this clonotype: It differs at one base from a far larger clone, so likely a read error. The V gene is TRBV6-9, the J gene TRBJ2-5; D possibly uses TRBD1 or TRBD2 (6 bases each). The CDR3 covers 15 residues. Germline V gives CDR1 MNHGY, CDR2 SVAAGI. The CDR3 nucleotides read TGTGCCAGCGGTTACTCCGAGGGGGGCCAAGAGACCCAGTACTTC. It codes for CASGYSEGGQETQYF.

For this clonotype: A much larger clonotype is one base distant, so this may be a read error. The gene calls are TRBV24-1 and TRBJ2-7; D is ambiguous. In germline, CDR1 is KGHDR, CDR2 SFDVKD. CDR3 length: 15 residues. CDR3: CATGDFKGSSYEQYF. In nucleotides, the CDR3 is TGTGCCACCGGTGATTTCAAGGGTAGCTCCTACGAGCAGTACTTC.

In this sample, this clonotype turned up many times. The chain links TRBV20-1 to TRBJ2-5; 13 nucleotides align to TRBD2. Unmatched junction bases numbered 15, after V lost 5 bases and J lost 3 bases. CDR1 and CDR2 from the germline V gene are DFQATT and SNEGSKA (reference sequence). The CDR3 has 18 amino acids. The CDR3 region is CSAAGTGDGTSGEETQYF. Written as DNA, the CDR3 is TGCAGTGCTGCCGGGACAGGGGACGGGACTAGCGGGGAAGAGACCCAGTACTTC.

This clonotype turned up a few times. The CDR3 nucleotides read TGTGCCAGCAGTTTTCTAGCGGACCCCAACAATGAGCAGTTCTTC. This encodes CASSFLADPNNEQFF. The chain uses TRBV28 and TRBJ2-1; 7 nucleotides match TRBD2. The V gene's germline CDR1 is MDHEN and CDR2 SYDVKM. The J segment lost 5 bases and the V segment lost 3 bases, leaving 7 bases of the junction unmatched. This CDR3 is built from 15 residues.

This clonotype was seen repeatedly, ten times or more. The rearrangement links TRBV10-3 to TRBJ1-1, with no clear D. CDR3 length equals 16 residues. V lost 6 bases, J lost 5 bases, and 22 bases lay in between. Germline V lookup: CDR1 ENHRY, CDR2 SYGVKD. CDR3 protein: CAISTHGPGFDTEAFF. The CDR3 DNA is TGTGCCATCAGCACACACGGTCCGGGTTTCGATACTGAAGCTTTCTTT.

The chain links TRBV19 to TRBJ2-7, with D unclear. The germline V gene has CDR1 LNHDA and CDR2 SQIVND (reference sequence). CDR3 length equals 13 residues. Deletions cut 6 bases from V and 5 bases from J, with 14 bases between. Written as DNA, the CDR3 is TGTGCCAGTAGCATCTGGGATGGCGACGAGCAGTACTTC. Its protein is CASSIWDGDEQYF.

The chain couples TRBV7-2 to TRBJ2-7; D ambiguous. Germline V CDR1 and CDR2: SGHTA, FQGNSA. CDR3 size: 13 residues. The V end was cut by 4 bases, the J end by 2 bases, with 9 bases between. CDR3 sequence (DNA): TGTGCCAGCAGCTACCGAAGGGCCTACGAGCAGTACTTC. As protein: CASSYRRAYEQYF.

This clonotype is a singleton in its sample. The chain employs TRBV5-1 and TRBJ1-4; D remains unclear. V was clipped by 0 bases and J by 0 bases, with 9 bases between them. The CDR3 totals 16 residues. Germline lookup yields CDR1 SGHRS and CDR2 YFSETQ. In nucleotides, the CDR3 is TGCGCCAGCAGCTTGGAGAGACCCTCAACTAATGAAAAACTGTTTTTT. This gives the protein CASSLERPSTNEKLFF. Combining the CDR3 with reference TRBV5-1 and TRBJ1-4 gives the whole variable domain KAGVTQTPRYLIKTRGQQVTLSCSPISGHRSVSWYQQTPGQGLQFLFEYFSETQRNKGNFPGRFSGRQFSNSRSEMNVSTLELGDSALYLCASSLERPSTNEKLFFGSGTQLSVL.

This clonotype was recorded at least ten times. The V call is TRBV2, the J call TRBJ1-5, with D tentatively TRBD1 (5 bases). Germline CDR1 and CDR2: SNHLY and FYNNEI. The V end was cut by 6 bases, the J end by 4 bases, with 13 bases between. The CDR3 spans 14 residues. In DNA, the CDR3 is TGTGCCAGCAGCCTCCTAAGGGGAAATCAGCCCCAGCATTTT. This codes for CASSLLRGNQPQHF. Full variable domain (outside the CDR3, taken from reference TRBV2 and TRBJ1-5): EPEVTQTPSHQVTQMGQEVILRCVPISNHLYFYWYRQILGQKVEFLVSFYNNEISEKSEIFDDQFSVERPDGSNFTLKIRSTKLEDSAMYFCASSLLRGNQPQHFGDGTRLSIL.

V and J are TRBV28 and TRBJ2-5, with TRBD2 as a possible D gene (6 bases). CDR3 length: 15 amino acids. V lost 5 bases to trimming and J lost 5 bases, with 18 bases between them. CDR1 is MDHEN, CDR2 SYDVKM, per germline. The CDR3 DNA is TGTGCCAGCAGTCAAATGGGGGGTCCCCGTGAGACCCAGTACTTC. This translates into CASSQMGGPRETQYF.

Comment on this clonotype: This may stem from a read error, because a much larger clone lies one nucleotide away. This chain connects TRBV6-2 or TRBV6-3 to TRBJ2-7; D is unclear. The CDR3 is 15 amino acids. Germline CDR1 and CDR2: MNHEY and SVGEGT. The DNA of the CDR3 is TGTGCCGGCAGTTACCGGCAGAGTGAGTCCTACGAGCAGTACTTC. Translating it yields CAGSYRQSESYEQYF.

The CDR3 DNA sequence: TGCAGTGCTAGAGTAGCAGCCAGCAATCAGCCCCAGCATTTT. This encodes CSARVAASNQPQHF. V and J are TRBV20-1 and TRBJ1-5; no definite D call. This CDR3 comprises 14 residues. Germline CDR1 and CDR2: DFQATT and SNEGSKA (reference sequence). V lost 1 base, J lost 1 base, and 8 bases lay in between.

This clonotype was observed at least ten times. This rearrangement joins TRBV28 to TRBJ1-1; D remains ambiguous. V lost 6 bases and J lost 1, with 12 bases in between. The length of the CDR3 is 14 residues. Per the germline V gene, CDR1 is MDHEN and CDR2 is SYDVKM. In DNA form, the CDR3 reads TGTGCCAGCAGGAACGGGCAGACGAACACTGAAGCTTTCTTT. Translation: CASRNGQTNTEAFF.

This clonotype has a count of ten or more. CDR3 bases: TGTGCCAGCAGTTTCTCGGGCAGTCCATACTCCTACGAGCAGTACTTC. The encoded protein is CASSFSGSPYSYEQYF. The gene calls are TRBV28 and TRBJ2-7; no clear D. The CDR3 runs 16 residues. Germline-derived CDR1 and CDR2 are MDHEN and SYDVKM. Trimming shortened V by 3 bases and J by 0 bases, and 15 bases separated the two germline ends. The full variable domain, with the rest looked up from reference TRBV28 and TRBJ2-7, is DVKVTQSSRYLVKRTGEKVFLECVQDMDHENMFWYRQDPGLGLRLIYFSYDVKMKEKGDIPEGYSVSREKKERFSLILESASTNQTSMYLCASSFSGSPYSYEQYFGPGTRLTVT.

This clonotype was detected ten times or more. The chain has TRBV6-1 and TRBJ1-6; 10 positions match TRBD1. Germline CDR1 is MNHNS and CDR2 is SASEGT. This CDR3 spans 16 amino acids. V shed 4 bases, J shed 7 bases, and the junction held 7 bases outside the gene matches. As DNA, the CDR3 is TGTGCCAGCAGTGTACGTAGGACAGGGGGAAATTCACCCCTCCACTTT. Its protein product is CASSVRRTGGNSPLHF.

This clonotype occurred a few times. This chain connects TRBV9 to TRBJ2-5; D is unclear. The CDR3 extends over 14 amino acids. V was clipped by 0 bases and J by 2 bases, with 8 bases between them. Germline V gene sequence: CDR1 SGDLS, CDR2 YYNGEE. The CDR3 DNA follows: TGTGCCAGCAGCGTAGAAGGGATACAAGAGACCCAGTACTTC. Encoded protein: CASSVEGIQETQYF.

This clonotype was counted ten times or more. This chain joins TRBV20-1 and TRBJ2-5; 7 bases map to TRBD1. Germline V gives CDR1 DFQATT, CDR2 SNEGSKA (reference sequence). This CDR3 is built from 12 residues. The V segment lost 6 bases and the J segment 5 bases; nucleotides outside the gene matches: 6. The CDR3: CSARQGAETQYF. The CDR3 DNA reads as TGCAGTGCGAGACAGGGCGCGGAGACCCAGTACTTC.

This clonotype came up a few times. The chain couples TRBV5-1 to TRBJ2-5; 8 bases fit TRBD1. Per germline, CDR1 SGHRS and CDR2 YFSETQ. The junction had 11 bases not matched to a gene; V was cut back by 4 bases and J by 9 bases. CDR3 length equals 14 residues. CDR3 DNA sequence: TGCGCCAGCAGCCCCGGGACAGGCCCCGCGGCCCAGTACTTC. Amino acids: CASSPGTGPAAQYF.

This clonotype was seen many times. The V call is TRBV12-3 or TRBV12-4, the J call TRBJ2-7, with 7 bases lining up with TRBD1. The J segment lost 3 bases and the V segment lost 3 bases, leaving 11 bases of the junction unmatched. The CDR3 is 16 amino acids. In DNA form, the CDR3 reads TGTGCCAGCAGTTTGGGGCAGGGGGTTTCGGGCTACGAGCAGTACTTC. Protein: CASSLGQGVSGYEQYF.

The table lists this clonotype with many counts. Sequence at one end of the junction differs from germline and may be a read error. The chain combines TRBV29-1 with TRBJ2-6; D not resolved. This CDR3 is 14 amino acids long. From germline, CDR1 is SQVTM and CDR2 ANQGSEA. The CDR3 sequence: CSVGDSSGANVLTF. Here the CDR3 DNA reads TGCAGTGTTGGGGATTCCTCTGGGGCCAACGTCCTGACTTTC.

V is TRBV12-3 or TRBV12-4 and J is TRBJ2-4; D is perhaps TRBD2 (6 bases). V lost 8 bases and J lost 4, with 12 bases in between. The CDR3 loop spans 13 amino acids. The CDR3 bases are TGTGCCAGCCTCTCGGGGACTAAAAACATTCAGTACTTC. Its protein product is CASLSGTKNIQYF.